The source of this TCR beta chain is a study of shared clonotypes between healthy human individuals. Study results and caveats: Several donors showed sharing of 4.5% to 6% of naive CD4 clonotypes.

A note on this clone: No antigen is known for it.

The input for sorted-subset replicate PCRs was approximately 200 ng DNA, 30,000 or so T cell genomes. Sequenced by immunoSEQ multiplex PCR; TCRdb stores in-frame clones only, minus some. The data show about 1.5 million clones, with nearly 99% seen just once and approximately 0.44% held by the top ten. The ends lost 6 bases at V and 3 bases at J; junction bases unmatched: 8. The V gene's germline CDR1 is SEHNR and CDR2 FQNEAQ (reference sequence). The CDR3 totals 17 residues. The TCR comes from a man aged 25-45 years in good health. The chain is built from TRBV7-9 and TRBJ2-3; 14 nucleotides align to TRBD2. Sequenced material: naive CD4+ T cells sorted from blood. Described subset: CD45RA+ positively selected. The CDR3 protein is CASRLTGTSGSTDTQYF. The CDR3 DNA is TGTGCCAGCAGGTTAACCGGGACTAGCGGGAGTACAGATACGCAGTATTTT.